Described below is a single T cell receptor (beta chain) sequence and its context. Its antigen is unknown. No per-base quality is available; no much larger clone lies one base away. Receptor libraries were prepared by the immunoSEQ multiplex PCR assay. In its TCRdb copy, this immuneACCESS table keeps in-frame sequences only and misses some clones. Where compared with another copy, unresolved V genes explain less than half of these, and the others have no known cause. The sample records tens of thousands of clones, 93% of which are singletons. The ten biggest clones cover roughly 1.3% of the sample. Relative to germline, V is 3 bases shorter and J is 4 bases shorter, with 18 bases between their ends. Spanning cysteine to phenylalanine, the CDR3 consists of 17 amino acids. Only the CDR3 DNA is retained, 51 bases long and in frame from the first base. The germline V gene (reference sequence) sets CDR1 to SEHNR and CDR2 to FQNEAQ.

This entry is derived from a study of control samples from healthy donors and cancer patients (dated by TCRdb to the early 2020s). This receptor was identified in a woman between 35 and 50 years old with lung cancer. The material sequenced was PBMCs. The V gene is TRBV7-9 and the J gene is TRBJ1-4, and perhaps TRBD1 as D gene, on 6 matching bases. The DNA is as follows: TGTGCCAGCAGCTTTGCAGGGGCCTTCGACCATAATGAAAAACTGTTTTTT. Its amino acids are CASSFAGAFDHNEKLFF.